Below, one T cell receptor beta chain is given with its context. These data are taken from a study of Graves' ophthalmopathy and Graves' hyperthyroidism. Whole-study context: Over 18 months of follow-up, stable hyperthyroidism required that no ophthalmopathy appear.

Excluded: other autoimmune disease, uncontrolled infection, pregnancy or lactation. This CDR3 is 14 amino acids long. The germline V gene encodes CDR1 SGDLS and CDR2 YYNGEE. V lost 0 bases and J lost 5, with 8 bases in between. The TCR beta CDR3 regions underwent amplification from RNA transcripts. First-round RT-PCR with HTBI primers preceded a second-round multiplex PCR. MiXCR was run by TCRdb on the multiplex PCR reads, yielding one entry per CDR3 protein. The sample includes 580,000 or so distinct CDR3 sequences, roughly 39% seen only once; the top ten take roughly 4%. The sequence was obtained from an adult man with Graves' hyperthyroidism. The chain combines TRBV9 with TRBJ2-2; D might be TRBD2 (5 bases). The sample comprised peripheral blood or thyroid tissue (not recorded which). CDR3 sequence: CASSVGSGTGELFF. The CDR3 nucleotides are TGTGCCAGCAGCGTAGGGTCGGGGACCGGGGAGCTGTTTTTT.